This T cell receptor (beta chain) was obtained from a study of blood T cell repertoires in COVID-19. Study at large: Samples of COVID-19 (acute and convalescent) were obtained from the United States, Italy and Spain. PBMCs, B-cell-depleted T cells, or T cells provided the cDNA or gDNA that made up the material.

Per the original data handling: From reference gene primer amplification, estimates of nucleated cell counts were derived. The table came from immunoSEQ multiplex PCR; TCRdb's copy has only in-frame clones and leaves some out. V and J calls and clone size are those listed in that table; D and trimming were worked out from the DNA. This sample carries about 170,000 clones, over 75% of them seen once, and the ten largest clones take roughly 1.1%. Germline V CDR1 and CDR2: SEHNR, FQNEAQ (reference sequence). This CDR3 contains 17 residues. V gave up 0 bases and J gave up 2 bases; unmatched junction bases: 7.

The source of this sequence is a man in his fifties or sixties who had recovered from COVID-19. Specimen: peripheral blood. This sequence joins TRBV7-9 and TRBJ2-3; the match to TRBD1 covers 8 bases. This chain's CDR3 is CASSLADRGIDTDTQYF. As DNA, the CDR3 is TGTGCCAGCAGCTTAGCAGACAGGGGTATCGACACAGATACGCAGTATTTT.